The TCR beta chain described here comes from a study of T cell responses to AZD1222 COVID-19 vaccine. TCRdb's table, derived via immunoSEQ multiplex PCR, lists solely in-frame clones and lacks some. The table has some 65,000 clones, 60% to 85% seen once. Trimming removed 3 bases at V and 3 bases at J, with 7 bases between. The CDR3 runs 13 residues. Points on this clone: What it binds is unknown. This sample includes further DNA sequences coding for the same CDR3.

Points from the study as a whole: The donor group comprised mostly white British people and more females; the analysis possibly underestimated clonal diversity. When two AZD1222 doses had been given, Spike-specific TCR breadth and depth rose.

The chain combines TRBV12-3 or TRBV12-4 with TRBJ2-3; a possible D gene is TRBD2 (5 bases). This sequence was found in an adult in good health. The input for sequencing was peripheral blood, taken on day 0 of MenACWY control vaccination. The CDR3 nucleotides read TGTGCCAGCAGTTTCCGGACTACAGATACGCAGTATTTT. The encoded protein is CASSFRTTDTQYF.